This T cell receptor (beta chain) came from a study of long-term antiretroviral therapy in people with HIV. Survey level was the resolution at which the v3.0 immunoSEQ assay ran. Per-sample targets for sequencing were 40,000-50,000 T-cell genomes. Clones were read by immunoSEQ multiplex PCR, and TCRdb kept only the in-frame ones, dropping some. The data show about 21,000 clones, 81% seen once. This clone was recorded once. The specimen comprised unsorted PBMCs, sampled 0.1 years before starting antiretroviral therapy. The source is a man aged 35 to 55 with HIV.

The CDR3 coding sequence is TGTGCCAGCAGTGAAGCTAGAAACAGGGGCTCCTATGGCTACACCTTC. Amino acids: CASSEARNRGSYGYTF. The chain is built from TRBV2 and TRBJ1-2, with 7 nucleotides matching TRBD1. J gave up 4 bases and V 0 bases, and 8 bases lay outside the gene matches. The CDR3 spans 16 residues. Germline loops: CDR1 SNHLY, CDR2 FYNNEI.